This TCR beta chain was captured in a study of a mutant IDH1 vaccine in newly diagnosed glioma. Study-wide background: Antecedent treatment encompassed radiotherapy, temozolomide, or their combination; the majority received both.

As for this clone: Its antigen is not known.

Unmatched junction bases numbered 3, after V lost 2 bases and J lost 2 bases. Germline assignment: CDR1 SGDLS and CDR2 YYNGEE. The CDR3 has 15 amino acids. Assay used: immunoSEQ multiplex PCR; TCRdb lists only in-frame clones, some missing. The sample gives approximately 100,000 clones, about 90% of which show up once; roughly 0.54% is in the top ten. Time point: baseline, week 1 (first vaccination visit). Treatment here: pre-vaccination baseline after standard-of-care therapy. The study, taken as a whole, reports: Among top peripheral T cell clonotypes, changes seemed unrelated to pseudoprogression.

The gene calls are TRBV9 and TRBJ2-1; 8 bases line up with TRBD2. Here the sequenced sample was PBMCs, taken from a glioma patient treated with radiotherapy, temozolomide or both. The clonotype was recovered from a woman in her forties or fifties with glioma. CDR3 DNA sequence: TGTGCCAGCAGCGTTAGCGGGGAAACCTACAATGAGCAGTTCTTC. It codes for CASSVSGETYNEQFF.